The 17 T cell receptor beta chains below were found in one sample sequenced in a study of a mutant IDH1 vaccine in newly diagnosed glioma. The antigens these receptors bind are not known. The repertoire was sequenced with immunoSEQ multiplex PCR; TCRdb's copy has only in-frame clones and lacks some. The sample carries around 30,000 clones, roughly 85% recorded once. Stated time point: week 35, safety follow-up. Each dose delivered 300 ug of mutant IDH1 20-mer peptide subcutaneously with imiquimod. This sample comprised PBMCs, obtained from a glioma patient whose treatment included an IDH1 peptide vaccine. These receptors were collected from a woman in her late teens or twenties with glioma.

The chain uses TRBV21-1 and TRBJ1-2; TRBD1, the table's D call, was not compared with the DNA. TRBV21-1 is described as a pseudogene. The CDR3 runs to 13 residues. Here the CDR3 DNA reads TGTGCCAGCAGCAAAAAAAGGCAGGGTGGCTACACCTTC. It encodes CASSKKRQGGYTF.

This clone was picked up one time. The gene calls are TRBV19 and TRBJ1-1; D is unresolved. The CDR3 runs to 15 residues. Looked up from germline, CDR1 is LNHDA and CDR2 is SQIVND (reference sequence). The ends were cut back, 5 bases at V and 0 bases at J, with 13 bases in the middle. The chain's CDR3 is CASSALSLMNTEAFF. As DNA, the CDR3 is TGTGCCAGTAGTGCCCTGTCCCTCATGAACACTGAAGCTTTCTTT.

The chain is built from TRBV4-2 and TRBJ2-5; D remains ambiguous. The J call may be wrong; the DNA end is better matched by TRBJ2-7. Looked up from germline, CDR1 is LGHNA and CDR2 is YNFKEQ. This CDR3 has 15 residues. The CDR3 nucleotides are TGTGCCAGCAGCCAAGTGCTCGGTGATTCCTACGAGCAGTACTTC. It translates to CASSQVLGDSYEQYF.

This clone was observed once. The chain carries TRBV7-6 and TRBJ2-2, with 8 bases identical to TRBD1. In germline, CDR1 is SGHVS, CDR2 FNYEAQ. The CDR3 totals 16 residues. V shed 3 bases and J 6 bases; nucleotides not matched to a gene: 9. The CDR3 DNA is TGTGCCAGCAGCTTGGGCCCGGACAGGGCCGCCGGGGAGCTGTTTTTT. Protein product: CASSLGPDRAAGELFF.

This chain links TRBV5-1 with TRBJ1-4; unclear D gene. In germline, CDR1 is SGHRS, CDR2 YFSETQ. Trimming removed 1 base at V and 4 bases at J, with 8 bases between. CDR3 size: 14 residues. The CDR3 loop reads CASSLSDGNEKLFF. The CDR3 nucleotides read TGCGCCAGCAGCTTGAGTGACGGTAATGAAAAACTGTTTTTT.

The V and J genes are TRBV20-1 and TRBJ2-7; D unresolved. CDR3 length: 10 residues. V shed 4 bases and J shed 3 bases, with 4 bases lying between them. The germline gives CDR1 DFQATT, CDR2 SNEGSKA (reference sequence). CDR3 nucleotides: TGCAGTGCTACCGACTACGAGCAGTACTTC. Translation: CSATDYEQYF.

The chain recombines TRBV6-1 with TRBJ1-3, with unresolved D. CDR3 length equals 13 residues. Germline V gene lookup returns CDR1 MNHNS and CDR2 SASEGT. Trimming pared 7 bases from V and 9 bases from J, leaving 16 bases between. The CDR3 DNA reads as TGTGCCAGCACTCAGGAGGTGCAGAGCACCATATATTTT. Encoded protein: CASTQEVQSTIYF.

J is TRBJ2-1 and V is TRBV5-1; the match to TRBD1 covers 7 bases. Germline assignment: CDR1 SGHRS and CDR2 YFSETQ. The CDR3 loop spans 16 amino acids. V dropped 0 bases and J dropped 2; count of bases not matched to a gene: 5. The CDR3 reads CASSLGQGSTYNEQFF. The CDR3 nucleotides read TGCGCCAGCAGCTTGGGACAGGGAAGTACCTACAATGAGCAGTTCTTC. The full variable domain, with the rest looked up from reference TRBV5-1 and TRBJ2-1, is KAGVTQTPRYLIKTRGQQVTLSCSPISGHRSVSWYQQTPGQGLQFLFEYFSETQRNKGNFPGRFSGRQFSNSRSEMNVSTLELGDSALYLCASSLGQGSTYNEQFFGPGTRLTVL.

The V and J genes are TRBV7-9 and TRBJ1-3; no definite D call. Per germline, CDR1 SEHNR and CDR2 FQNEAQ (reference sequence). V was pared by 1 base and J by 5 bases, with 12 bases between. The CDR3 extends over 15 amino acids. CDR3 sequence (DNA): TGTGCCAGCAGCTTAGGGGCGGCGAGTCGAAACACCATATATTTT. Translating gives CASSLGAASRNTIYF.

The chain combines TRBV14 with TRBJ2-5, with D tentatively TRBD2 (5 bases). The CDR3 runs to 16 residues. V dropped 0 bases and J dropped 2 bases, with 13 bases sitting between them. Germline V gene data show CDR1 as SGHDN and CDR2 as FVKESK. CDR3 sequence reads: CASSQDMGRGQETQYF. In DNA, the CDR3 is TGTGCCAGCAGCCAAGACATGGGTAGAGGGCAAGAGACCCAGTACTTC.

The genes are TRBV27 and TRBJ1-5; the D is unclear. The germline CDR1 and CDR2 sequences are MNHEY and SMNVEV (reference sequence). The V and J ends lost 6 bases and 2 bases respectively, with 11 bases between them. This CDR3 spans 14 amino acids. CDR3 nucleotide sequence: TGTGCCAGCAGACCGTGGGGTGGCAATCAGCCCCAGCATTTT. This translates into CASRPWGGNQPQHF.

CDR3: CASSSRLALNTGELFF. DNA of the CDR3: TGTGCCAGCAGTTCCCGACTAGCGCTGAACACCGGGGAGCTGTTTTTT. V usage is TRBV27 and J usage is TRBJ2-2, with 8 positions matching TRBD2. Germline loops: CDR1 MNHEY, CDR2 SMNVEV (reference sequence). The CDR3 consists of 16 residues. J gave up 1 base and V 4 bases, and 5 bases lay outside the gene matches.

This clone was recorded a few times. The chain uses TRBV2 and TRBJ2-2; 8 bases are shared with TRBD1. Germline CDR1 is SNHLY and CDR2 is FYNNEI. This CDR3 has 13 amino acids. Unmatched junction bases numbered 6, after V lost 10 bases and J lost 5 bases. The CDR3 loop reads CANNRGNTGELFF. The CDR3 DNA is TGTGCCAACAACAGGGGGAATACCGGGGAGCTGTTTTTT.

This sequence joins TRBV29-1 and TRBJ1-1; no reliable D call. The CDR3 is 12 amino acids. CDR1 and CDR2 from the germline V gene are SQVTM and ANQGSEA. V dropped 5 bases and J dropped 13 bases, with 20 bases sitting between them. This CDR3 is CSVRMAAPEDFF. CDR3 DNA sequence: TGCAGCGTTCGGATGGCGGCTCCCGAGGATTTCTTT. The whole variable domain, filled in from reference TRBV29-1 and TRBJ1-1, reads SAVISQKPSRDICQRGTSLTIQCQVDSQVTMMFWYRQQPGQSLTLIATANQGSEATYESGFVIDKFPISRPNLTFSTLTVSNMSPEDSSIYLCSVRMAAPEDFFGQGTRLTVV.

The chain has TRBV21-1 and TRBJ2-7; the table calls TRBD1, which could not be checked here. TRBV21-1 is reported as a pseudogene. This CDR3 is 14 amino acids long. The CDR3 is CASSNGTGKYEQYF. CDR3 in DNA: TGTGCCAGCAGCAATGGGACAGGGAAGTACGAGCAGTACTTC.

This clone was seen a handful of times. The chain carries TRBV4-1 and TRBJ1-4; D is ambiguous. CDR3 size: 16 residues. CDR1 is MGHRA and CDR2 is YSYEKL in the germline V gene. V lost 0 bases and J 4 bases, leaving 12 bases between the germline ends. The DNA of the CDR3 is TGCGCCAGCAGCCAAGAGCGGGTGCTAAGTAATGAAAAACTGTTTTTT. This encodes CASSQERVLSNEKLFF.

The chain uses TRBV15 and TRBJ2-3, with D perhaps matching TRBD2 (5 bases). In germline, CDR1 is LNHNV, CDR2 YYDKDF (reference sequence). V was shortened by 5 bases and J by 3 bases, with 18 bases between the two germline ends. The CDR3 sequence is 16 residues long. The chain's CDR3 is CATSRKPGSGTDTQYF. The CDR3 region has the DNA TGTGCCACCAGCCGTAAACCGGGATCCGGGACAGATACGCAGTATTTT.